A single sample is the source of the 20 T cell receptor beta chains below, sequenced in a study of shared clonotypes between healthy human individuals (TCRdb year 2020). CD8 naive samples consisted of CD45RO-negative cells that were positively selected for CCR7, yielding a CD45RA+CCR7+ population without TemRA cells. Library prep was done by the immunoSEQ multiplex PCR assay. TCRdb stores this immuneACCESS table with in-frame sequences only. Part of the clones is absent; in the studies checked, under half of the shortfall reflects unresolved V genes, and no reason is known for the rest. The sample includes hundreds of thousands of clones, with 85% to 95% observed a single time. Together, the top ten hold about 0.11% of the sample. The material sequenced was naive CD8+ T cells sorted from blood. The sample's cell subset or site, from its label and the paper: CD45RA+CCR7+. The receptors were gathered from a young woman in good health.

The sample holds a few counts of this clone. The CDR3 reads CASSFLNQPQHF. CDR3 in DNA: TGTGCCAGCAGCTTCCTCAATCAGCCCCAGCATTTT. The chain uses TRBV7-8 and TRBJ1-5; D gene unclear. The CDR3 has 12 residues. Deletions cut 3 bases from V and 3 bases from J, with 3 bases between. Per the germline V gene, CDR1 is SGHVS and CDR2 is FQNEAQ.

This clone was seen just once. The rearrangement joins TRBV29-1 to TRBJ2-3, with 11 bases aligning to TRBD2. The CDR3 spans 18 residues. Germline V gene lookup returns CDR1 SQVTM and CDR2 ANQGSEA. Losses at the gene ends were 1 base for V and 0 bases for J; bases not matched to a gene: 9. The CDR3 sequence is CSVEGALTSGSSTDTQYF. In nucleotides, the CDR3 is TGCAGCGTTGAAGGGGCACTTACTAGCGGGAGTAGCACAGATACGCAGTATTTT.

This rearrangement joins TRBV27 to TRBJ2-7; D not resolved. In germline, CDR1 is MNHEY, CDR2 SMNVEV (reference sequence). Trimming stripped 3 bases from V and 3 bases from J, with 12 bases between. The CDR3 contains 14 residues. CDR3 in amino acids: CASSFGVRIYEQYF. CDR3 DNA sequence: TGTGCCAGCAGTTTCGGTGTCAGGATCTACGAGCAGTACTTC.

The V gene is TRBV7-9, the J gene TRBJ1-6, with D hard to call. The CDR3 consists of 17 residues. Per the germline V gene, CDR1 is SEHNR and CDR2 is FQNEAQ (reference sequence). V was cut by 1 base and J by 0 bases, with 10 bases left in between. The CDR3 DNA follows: TGTGCCAGCAGCTTAGTTGGCAGAAGCTCCTATAATTCACCCCTCCACTTT. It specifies CASSLVGRSSYNSPLHF.

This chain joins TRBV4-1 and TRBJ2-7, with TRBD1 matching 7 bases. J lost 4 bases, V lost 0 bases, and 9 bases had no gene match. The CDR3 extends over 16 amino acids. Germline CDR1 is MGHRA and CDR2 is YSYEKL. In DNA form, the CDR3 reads TGCGCCAGCAGCCAAGAAGAGGGGGCGGCCTCTTACGAGCAGTACTTC. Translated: CASSQEEGAASYEQYF.

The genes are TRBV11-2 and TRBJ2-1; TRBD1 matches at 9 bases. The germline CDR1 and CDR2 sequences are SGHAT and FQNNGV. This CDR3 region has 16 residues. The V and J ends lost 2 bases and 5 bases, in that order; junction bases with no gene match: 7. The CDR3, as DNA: TGTGCCAGCAGCTTACACCCAGGGACAGGGCACAATGAGCAGTTCTTC. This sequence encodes CASSLHPGTGHNEQFF. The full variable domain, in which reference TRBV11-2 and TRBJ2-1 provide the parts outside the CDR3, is EAGVAQSPRYKIIEKRQSVAFWCNPISGHATLYWYQQILGQGPKLLIQFQNNGVVDDSQLPKDRFSAERLKGVDSTLKIQPAKLEDSAVYLCASSLHPGTGHNEQFFGPGTRLTVL.

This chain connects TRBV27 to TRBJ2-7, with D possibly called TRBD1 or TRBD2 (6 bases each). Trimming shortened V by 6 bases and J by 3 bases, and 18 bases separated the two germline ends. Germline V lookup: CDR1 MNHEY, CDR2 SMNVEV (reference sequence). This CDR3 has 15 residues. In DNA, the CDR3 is TGTGCCAGCAGACCAGTGGTGGGGGGCGACTACGAGCAGTACTTC. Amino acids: CASRPVVGGDYEQYF.

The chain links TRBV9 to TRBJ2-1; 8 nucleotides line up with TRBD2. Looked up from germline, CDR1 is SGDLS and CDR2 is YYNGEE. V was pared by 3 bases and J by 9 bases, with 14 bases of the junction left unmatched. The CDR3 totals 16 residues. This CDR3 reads CASSGRRAGVGSEQFF. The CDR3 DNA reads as TGTGCCAGCAGCGGGCGGAGAGCGGGAGTAGGCTCTGAGCAGTTCTTC.

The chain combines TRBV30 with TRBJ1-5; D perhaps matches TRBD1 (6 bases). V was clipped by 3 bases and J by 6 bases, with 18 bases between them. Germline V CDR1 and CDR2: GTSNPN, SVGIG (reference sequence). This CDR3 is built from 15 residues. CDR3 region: CAWRAGRGASQPQHF. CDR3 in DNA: TGTGCCTGGAGGGCGGGGCGGGGGGCTAGTCAGCCCCAGCATTTT.

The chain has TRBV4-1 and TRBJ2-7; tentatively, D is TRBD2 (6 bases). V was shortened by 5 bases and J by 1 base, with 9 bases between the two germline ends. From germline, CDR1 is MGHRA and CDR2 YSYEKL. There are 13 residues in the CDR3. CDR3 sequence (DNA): TGCGCCAGCAGCTGGGGACTGTCCTACGAGCAGTACTTC. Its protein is CASSWGLSYEQYF.

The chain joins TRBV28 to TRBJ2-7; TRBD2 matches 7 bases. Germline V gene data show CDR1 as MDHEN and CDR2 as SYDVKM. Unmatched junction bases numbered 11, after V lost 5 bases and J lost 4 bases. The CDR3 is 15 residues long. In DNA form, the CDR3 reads TGTGCCAGCAGTCGAGCGGGACTTTTTTCTTACGAGCAGTACTTC. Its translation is CASSRAGLFSYEQYF.

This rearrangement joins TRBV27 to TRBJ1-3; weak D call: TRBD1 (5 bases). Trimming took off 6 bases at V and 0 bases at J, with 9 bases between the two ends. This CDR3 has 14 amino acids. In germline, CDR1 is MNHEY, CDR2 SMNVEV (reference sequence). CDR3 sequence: CASRGGSSGNTIYF. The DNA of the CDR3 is TGTGCCAGCAGGGGGGGAAGCTCTGGAAACACCATATATTTT.

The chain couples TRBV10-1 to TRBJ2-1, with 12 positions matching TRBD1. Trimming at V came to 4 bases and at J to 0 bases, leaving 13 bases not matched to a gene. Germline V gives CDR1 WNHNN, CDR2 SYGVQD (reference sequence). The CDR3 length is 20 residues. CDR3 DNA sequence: TGCGCCAGCAGTGGAACCGGGACAGGGGGCGCGCATAGCTCCTACAATGAGCAGTTCTTC. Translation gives CASSGTGTGGAHSSYNEQFF.

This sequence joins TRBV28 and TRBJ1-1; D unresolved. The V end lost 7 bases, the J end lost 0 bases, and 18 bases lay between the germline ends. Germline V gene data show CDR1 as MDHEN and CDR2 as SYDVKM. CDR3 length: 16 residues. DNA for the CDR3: TGTGCCAGCACCACACCCCTAGAGAGCATGAACACTGAAGCTTTCTTT. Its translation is CASTTPLESMNTEAFF.

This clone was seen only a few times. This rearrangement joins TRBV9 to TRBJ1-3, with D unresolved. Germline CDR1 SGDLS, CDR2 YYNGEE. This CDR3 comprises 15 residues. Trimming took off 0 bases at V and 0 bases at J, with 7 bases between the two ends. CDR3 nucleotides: TGTGCCAGCAGCGTAGGTGGGTACTCTGGAAACACCATATATTTT. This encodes CASSVGGYSGNTIYF.

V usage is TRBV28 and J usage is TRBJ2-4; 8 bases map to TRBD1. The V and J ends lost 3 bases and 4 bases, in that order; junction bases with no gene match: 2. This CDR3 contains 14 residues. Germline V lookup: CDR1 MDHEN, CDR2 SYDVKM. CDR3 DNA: TGTGCCAGCAGTTTCTGGACAGGGAAAAACATTCAGTACTTC. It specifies CASSFWTGKNIQYF.

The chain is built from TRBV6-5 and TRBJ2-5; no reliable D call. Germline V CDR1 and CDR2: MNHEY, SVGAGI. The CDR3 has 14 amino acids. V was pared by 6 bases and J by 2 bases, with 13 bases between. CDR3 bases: TGTGCCAGCAGCAAAGTTCGAGCTCAAGAGACCCAGTACTTC. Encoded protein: CASSKVRAQETQYF.

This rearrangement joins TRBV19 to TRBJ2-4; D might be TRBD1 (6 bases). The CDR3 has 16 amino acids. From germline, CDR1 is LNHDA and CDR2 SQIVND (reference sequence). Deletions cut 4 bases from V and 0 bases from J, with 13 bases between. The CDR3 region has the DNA TGTGCCAGTAGTAAGGACAGCCTATTAGCCAAAAACATTCAGTACTTC. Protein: CASSKDSLLAKNIQYF.

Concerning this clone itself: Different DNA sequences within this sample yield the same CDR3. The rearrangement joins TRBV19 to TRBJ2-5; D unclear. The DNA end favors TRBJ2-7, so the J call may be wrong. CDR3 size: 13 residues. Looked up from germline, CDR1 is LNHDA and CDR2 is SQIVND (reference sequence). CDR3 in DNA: TGTGCCAGTAGTATAGCTACGGCCTACGAGCAGTACTTC. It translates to CASSIATAYEQYF.

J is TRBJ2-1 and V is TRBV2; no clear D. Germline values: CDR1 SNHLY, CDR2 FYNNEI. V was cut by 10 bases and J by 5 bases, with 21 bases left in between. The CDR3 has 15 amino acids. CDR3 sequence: CANNKGLLRDNEQFF. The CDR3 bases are TGTGCCAACAACAAAGGGCTCCTTCGGGACAATGAGCAGTTCTTC.